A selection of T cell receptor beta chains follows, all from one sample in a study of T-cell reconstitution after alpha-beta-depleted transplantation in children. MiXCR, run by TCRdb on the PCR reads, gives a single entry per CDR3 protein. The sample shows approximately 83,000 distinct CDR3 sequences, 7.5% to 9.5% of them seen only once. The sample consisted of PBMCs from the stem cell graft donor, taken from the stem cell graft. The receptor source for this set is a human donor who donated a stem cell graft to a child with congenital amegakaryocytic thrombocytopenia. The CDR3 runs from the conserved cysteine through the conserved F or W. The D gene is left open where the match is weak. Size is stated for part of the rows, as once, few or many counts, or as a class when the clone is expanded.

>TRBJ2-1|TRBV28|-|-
TGTGCCAGCAGTCCCTTAGAAGGTGAGCAGTTCTTC
CASSPLEGEQFF
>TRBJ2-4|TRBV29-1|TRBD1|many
TGCAGCGTCGGAAAGGACAGGTTTTTGGGCATTCAGTACTTC
CSVGKDRFLGIQYF
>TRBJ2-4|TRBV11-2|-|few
TGTGCCAGCAGCTTAGATAGGGCGGCTAGCGGACCGGGGGCCAAAAACAGTCAGTACTTC
CASSLDRAASGPGAKNSQYF
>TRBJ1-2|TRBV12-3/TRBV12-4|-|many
TGTGCCAGCAGCCGAGGGGATGGCTACACCTTC
CASSRGDGYTF
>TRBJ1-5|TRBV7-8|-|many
TGTGCCAGCAGCTTAGCTTGGTCAGGGGATGCCAATCAGCCCCAGCATTTT
CASSLAWSGDANQPQHF
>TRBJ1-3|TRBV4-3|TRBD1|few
TGCGCCAGCAGCCAAGAAAAGGGGGCGTACGGAAACACCATATATTTT
CASSQEKGAYGNTIYF
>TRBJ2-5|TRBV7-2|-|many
TGTGCCAGCAGCTCTTATAGTATCGAGACCCAGTACTTC
CASSSYSIETQYF
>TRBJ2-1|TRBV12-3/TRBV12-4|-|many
TGTGCCAGCAGGCGCGCCCACAATGAGCAGTTCTTC
CASRRAHNEQFF
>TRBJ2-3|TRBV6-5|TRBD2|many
TGTGCCAGCATCGGGGGGGCCGGCACAGATACGCAGTATTTT
CASIGGAGTDTQYF
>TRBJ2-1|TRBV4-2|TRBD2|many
TGTGCCAGCAGCCAAGAGGGCATGGGAGGGAATGAGCAGTTCTTC
CASSQEGMGGNEQFF
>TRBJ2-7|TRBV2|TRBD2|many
TGTGCCAGCATTCCCATAGCGGGAGGGCCCTACGAGCAGTACTTC
CASIPIAGGPYEQYF
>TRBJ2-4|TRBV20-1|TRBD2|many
TGCAGTGCTAGACCTAGCGGGGAGGCCAAAAACATTCAGTACTTC
CSARPSGEAKNIQYF
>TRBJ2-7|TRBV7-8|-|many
TGTGCCAGCAGCTTAGTTCGTACCTCTTACGAGCAGTACTTC
CASSLVRTSYEQYF
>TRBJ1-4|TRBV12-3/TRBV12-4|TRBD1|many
TGTGCCAGCAACAGGGGGAATGAAAAACTGTTTTTT
CASNRGNEKLFF
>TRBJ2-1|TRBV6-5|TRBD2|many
TGTGCCACTTCTAGCGGGACAGAGTTAAATGAGCAGTTCTTC
CATSSGTELNEQFF
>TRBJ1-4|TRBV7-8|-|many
TGTGCCAGCAGCTGGCAAAACAGCGACCTTAATGAAAAACTGTTTTTT
CASSWQNSDLNEKLFF
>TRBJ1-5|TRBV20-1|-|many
TGCAGTGCTAGGGGTGGATCGGGGCGCGAGCCCCAGCATTTT
CSARGGSGREPQHF
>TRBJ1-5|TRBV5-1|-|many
TGCGCCAGCAGCTTGGAATGGGGTAGGGATCAGCCCCAGCATTTT
CASSLEWGRDQPQHF
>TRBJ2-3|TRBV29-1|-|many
TGCAGCGTTGGTCAGACCAGAGGATTAGCGGATACGCAGTATTTT
CSVGQTRGLADTQYF
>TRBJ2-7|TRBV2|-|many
TGTGCCAGCGGAGGACAGATCTACGAGCAGTACTTC
CASGGQIYEQYF
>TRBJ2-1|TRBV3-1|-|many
TGTGCCAGCAGCCAAGAAGTGACAATGAGGCAGTTCTTC
CASSQEVTMRQFF
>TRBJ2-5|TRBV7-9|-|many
TGTGCCAGCAGTTCGCGGCAGTACCAAGAGACCCAGTACTTC
CASSSRQYQETQYF
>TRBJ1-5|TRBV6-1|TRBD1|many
TGTGCCAGCAGTACCGGACAGGGCGGTCAGCCCCAGCATTTT
CASSTGQGGQPQHF
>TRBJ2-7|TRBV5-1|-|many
TGCGCCAGCAGCTTGGTGTGGTCGGGGCTGCTCAGGGGGGAGTACGAGCAGTACTTC
CASSLVWSGLLRGEYEQYF
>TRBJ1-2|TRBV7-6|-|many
TGTGCCAGCAGCTCCGATCTTCCGGGAGCTAACTATGGCTACACCTTC
CASSSDLPGANYGYTF
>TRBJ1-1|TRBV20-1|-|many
TGCAGTGCTAGAGTCCTCGGACAGTTGGTGAACACTGAAGCTTTCTTT
CSARVLGQLVNTEAFF
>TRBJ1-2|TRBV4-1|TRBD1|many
TGCGCCAGCAGCCAAGTGAACAGGGGATATGGCTACACCTTC
CASSQVNRGYGYTF
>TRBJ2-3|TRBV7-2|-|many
TGTGCCAGCAGCTTAGTAGCCGGAGAGGGCACAGATACGCAGTATTTT
CASSLVAGEGTDTQYF
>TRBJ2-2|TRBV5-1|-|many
TGCGCCAGCAGCGCTTCCAGTTTGAGCTTCGGGGAGCTGTTTTTT
CASSASSLSFGELFF
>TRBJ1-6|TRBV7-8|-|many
TGTGCCAGCAGCGATGATAGGACAGTTTATTCACCCCTCCACTTT
CASSDDRTVYSPLHF
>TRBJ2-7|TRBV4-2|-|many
TGTGCCAGCAGCCAAGATATCCGGGTCGGCGAGCAGTACTTC
CASSQDIRVGEQYF
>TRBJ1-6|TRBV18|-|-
TGTGCCAGCTCCCGTTCGGCAGGGGCCACCTATAATTCACCCCTCCACTTT
CASSRSAGATYNSPLHF
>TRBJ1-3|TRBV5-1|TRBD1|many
TGCGCCAGCAGCCCGGGACAGGGCCCTCTATACACCATATATTTT
CASSPGQGPLYTIYF
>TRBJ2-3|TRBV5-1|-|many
TGCGCCAGCAGCTTGGGGTTTGCGGGAATGGGGACAGATACGCAGTATTTT
CASSLGFAGMGTDTQYF
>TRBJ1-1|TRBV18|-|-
TGTGCCAGCTCACCACGACAGCCGCTGAACACTGAAGCTTTCTTT
CASSPRQPLNTEAFF
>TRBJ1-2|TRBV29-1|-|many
TGCAGCGCGGATCCAGGGTTTAACTATGGCTACACCTTC
CSADPGFNYGYTF
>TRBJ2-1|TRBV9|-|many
TGTGCCAGCAGCGTAGGGCCATCTAGCGATGAGCAGTTCTTC
CASSVGPSSDEQFF
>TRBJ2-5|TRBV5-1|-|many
TGCGCCAGCCAGCTTGGACAGCGAGGCGAGACCCAGTACTTC
CASQLGQRGETQYF
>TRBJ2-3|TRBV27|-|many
TGTGCCAGCAGTCCAATTTTCCCAGATACGCAGTATTTT
CASSPIFPDTQYF
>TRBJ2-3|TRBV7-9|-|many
TGTGCCAGCAGCTTAGCCCGGGACTCCGACGATACGCAGTATTTT
CASSLARDSDDTQYF
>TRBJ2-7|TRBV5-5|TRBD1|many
TGTGCCAGCAGCTTGGAGGGGGCTTTCTACGAGCAGTACTTC
CASSLEGAFYEQYF
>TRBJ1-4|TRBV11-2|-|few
TGTGCCAGCAGCTTAGTAGCTGCTTTGGGGGAAACTAATGAAAAACTGTTTTTT
CASSLVAALGETNEKLFF
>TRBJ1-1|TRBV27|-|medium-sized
TGTGCCAGCAGTCGATACGACAGCCTGAACACTGAAGCTTTCTTT
CASSRYDSLNTEAFF
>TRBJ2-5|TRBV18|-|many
TGTGCCAGCTCACCGCGACAGCAAGAGACCCAGTACTTC
CASSPRQQETQYF
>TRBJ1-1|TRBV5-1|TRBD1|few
TGCGCCAGCAGCGGGGGGACAGTGAACACTGAAGCTTTCTTT
CASSGGTVNTEAFF
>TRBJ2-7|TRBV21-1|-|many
TGTGCCAGCAGCAAAGCGGCTAAGCGGGAGGACAGCTCCTACGAGCAGTACTTC
CASSKAAKREDSSYEQYF
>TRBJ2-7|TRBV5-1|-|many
TGCGCCAGCAGCTTGATCCTGGGGTTCGAGCAGTACTTC
CASSLILGFEQYF
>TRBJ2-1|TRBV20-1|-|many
TGCAGTGCTAGAATCGGCGGAAACTCCTACAATGAGCAGTTCTTC
CSARIGGNSYNEQFF
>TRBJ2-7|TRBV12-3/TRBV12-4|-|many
TGTGCCAGCAGTCCCCAGGACCTTTTCGACGAGCAGTACTTC
CASSPQDLFDEQYF
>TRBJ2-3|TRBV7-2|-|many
TGTGCCAGCAGCTCCTACGGACAGTCTGATACGCAGTATTTT
CASSSYGQSDTQYF
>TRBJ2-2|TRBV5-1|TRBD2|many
TGCGCCAGCAGCACAGATCCCGGGGGGGCCACCGGGGAGCTGTTTTTT
CASSTDPGGATGELFF
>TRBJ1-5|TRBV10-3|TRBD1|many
TGTGCCATCAGTAGAGACAGGGGAGGTAATCAGCCCCAGCATTTT
CAISRDRGGNQPQHF
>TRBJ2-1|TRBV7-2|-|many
TGTGCCAGCAGCTTAGTTGGCAGGGGCAATGAGCAGTTCTTC
CASSLVGRGNEQFF